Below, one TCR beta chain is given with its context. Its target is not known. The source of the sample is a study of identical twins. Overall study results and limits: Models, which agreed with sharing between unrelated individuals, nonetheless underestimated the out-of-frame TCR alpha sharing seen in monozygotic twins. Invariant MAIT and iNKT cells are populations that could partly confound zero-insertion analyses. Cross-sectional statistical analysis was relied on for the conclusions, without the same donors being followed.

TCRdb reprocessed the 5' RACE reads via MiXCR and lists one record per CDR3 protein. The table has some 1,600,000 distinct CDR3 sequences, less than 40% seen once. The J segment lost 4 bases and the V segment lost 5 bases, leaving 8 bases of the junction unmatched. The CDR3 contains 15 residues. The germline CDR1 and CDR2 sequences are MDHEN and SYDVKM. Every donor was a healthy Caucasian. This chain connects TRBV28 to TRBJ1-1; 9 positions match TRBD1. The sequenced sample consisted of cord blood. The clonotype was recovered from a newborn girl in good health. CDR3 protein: CASSINRGRSTEAFF. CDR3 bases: TGTGCCAGCAGTATCAACAGGGGGCGGAGCACTGAAGCTTTCTTT.